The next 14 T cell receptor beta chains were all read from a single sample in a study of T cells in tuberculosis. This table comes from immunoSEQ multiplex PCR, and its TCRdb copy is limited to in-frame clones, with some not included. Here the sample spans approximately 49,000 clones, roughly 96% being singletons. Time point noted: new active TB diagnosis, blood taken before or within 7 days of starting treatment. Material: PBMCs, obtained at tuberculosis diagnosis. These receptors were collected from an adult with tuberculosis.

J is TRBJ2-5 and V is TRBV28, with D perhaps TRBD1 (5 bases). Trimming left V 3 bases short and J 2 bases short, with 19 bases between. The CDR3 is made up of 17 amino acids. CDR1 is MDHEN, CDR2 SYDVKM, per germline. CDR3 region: CASSFKVGRILQETQYF. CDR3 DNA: TGTGCCAGCAGTTTTAAGGTGGGGCGGATATTACAAGAGACCCAGTACTTC.

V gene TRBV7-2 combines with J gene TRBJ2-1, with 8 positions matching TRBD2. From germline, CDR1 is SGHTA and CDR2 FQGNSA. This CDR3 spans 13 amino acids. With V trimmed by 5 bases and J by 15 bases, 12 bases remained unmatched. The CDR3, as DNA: TGTGCCAGCAGCCGGGACGGGAGGGTCGTAAGGTTCTTC. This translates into CASSRDGRVVRFF. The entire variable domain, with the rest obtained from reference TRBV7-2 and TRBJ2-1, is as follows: GAGVSQSPSNKVTEKGKDVELRCDPISGHTALYWYRQSLGQGLEFLIYFQGNSAPDKSGLPSDRFSAERTGGSVSTLTIQRTQQEDSAVYLCASSRDGRVVRFFGPGTRLTVL.

CDR3 in amino acids: CASSLGNSFGSEQYF. The CDR3 DNA follows: TGTGCCAGCAGCTTGGGAAATAGTTTTGGGAGCGAGCAGTACTTC. The chain is built from TRBV5-4 and TRBJ2-7, with D perhaps TRBD2 (5 bases). The V gene's germline CDR1 is SGHNT and CDR2 YYREEE (reference sequence). CDR3 length: 15 amino acids. Trimming removed 0 bases at V and 6 bases at J, with 16 bases between.

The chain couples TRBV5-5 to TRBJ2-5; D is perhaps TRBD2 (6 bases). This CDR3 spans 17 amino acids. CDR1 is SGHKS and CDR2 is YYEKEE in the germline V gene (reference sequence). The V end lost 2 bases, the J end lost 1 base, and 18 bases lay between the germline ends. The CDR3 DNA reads TGTGCCAGCAGCTTCCCTCGGGACTTGGGGCCCCAAGAGACCCAGTACTTC. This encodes CASSFPRDLGPQETQYF.

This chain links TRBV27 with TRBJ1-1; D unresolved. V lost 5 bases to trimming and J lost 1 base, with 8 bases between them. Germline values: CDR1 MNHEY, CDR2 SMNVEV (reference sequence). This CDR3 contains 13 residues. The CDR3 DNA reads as TGTGCCAGCAGTAGAAAGCGGAACACTGAAGCTTTCTTT. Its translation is CASSRKRNTEAFF.

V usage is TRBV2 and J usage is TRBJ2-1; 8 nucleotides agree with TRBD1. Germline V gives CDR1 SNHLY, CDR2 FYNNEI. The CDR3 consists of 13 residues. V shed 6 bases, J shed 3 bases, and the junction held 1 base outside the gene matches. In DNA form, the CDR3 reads TGTGCCAGCAGACAGGGGGTCTACAATGAGCAGTTCTTC. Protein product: CASRQGVYNEQFF.

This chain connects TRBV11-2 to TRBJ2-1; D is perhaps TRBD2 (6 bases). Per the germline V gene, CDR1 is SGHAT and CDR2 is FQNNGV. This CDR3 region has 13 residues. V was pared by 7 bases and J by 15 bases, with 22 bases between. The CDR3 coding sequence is TGTGCCAGCAACTCGCGATCCCCGGGACTTAGGTTCTTC. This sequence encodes CASNSRSPGLRFF.

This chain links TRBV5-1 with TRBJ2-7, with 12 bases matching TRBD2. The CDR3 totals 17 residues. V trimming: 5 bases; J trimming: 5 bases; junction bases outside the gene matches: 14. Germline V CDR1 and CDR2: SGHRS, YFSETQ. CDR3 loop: CASSVASGRASFHEQYF. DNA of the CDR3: TGCGCCAGCAGTGTTGCTAGCGGGAGGGCCAGTTTCCACGAGCAGTACTTC.

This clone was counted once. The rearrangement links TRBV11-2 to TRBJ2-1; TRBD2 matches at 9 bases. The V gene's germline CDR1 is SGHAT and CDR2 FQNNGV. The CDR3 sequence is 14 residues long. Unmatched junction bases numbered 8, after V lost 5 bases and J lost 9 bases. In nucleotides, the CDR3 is TGTGCCAGCAGCCCTCCGGGACTAGCCATTGAGCAGTTCTTC. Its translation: CASSPPGLAIEQFF.

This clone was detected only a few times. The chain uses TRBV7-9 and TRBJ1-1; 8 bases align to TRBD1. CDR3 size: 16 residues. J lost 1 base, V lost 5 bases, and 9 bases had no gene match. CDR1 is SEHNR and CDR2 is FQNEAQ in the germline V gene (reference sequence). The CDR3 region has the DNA TGTGCCAGCAGCCCGCGGGACAGGCCTCCGAACACTGAAGCTTTCTTT. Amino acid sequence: CASSPRDRPPNTEAFF.

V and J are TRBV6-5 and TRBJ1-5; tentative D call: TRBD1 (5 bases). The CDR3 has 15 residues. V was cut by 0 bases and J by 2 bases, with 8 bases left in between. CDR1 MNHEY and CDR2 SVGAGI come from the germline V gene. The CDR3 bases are TGTGCCAGCAGTTACTCGGGGGGGGGCAATCAGCCCCAGCATTTT. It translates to CASSYSGGGNQPQHF.

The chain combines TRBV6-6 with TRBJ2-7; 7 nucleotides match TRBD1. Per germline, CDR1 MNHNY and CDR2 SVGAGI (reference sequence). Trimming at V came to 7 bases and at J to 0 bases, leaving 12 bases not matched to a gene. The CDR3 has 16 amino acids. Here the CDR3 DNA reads TGTGCCAGCACCACCTCGACAGGGTACAGCTCCTACGAGCAGTACTTC. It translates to CASTTSTGYSSYEQYF.

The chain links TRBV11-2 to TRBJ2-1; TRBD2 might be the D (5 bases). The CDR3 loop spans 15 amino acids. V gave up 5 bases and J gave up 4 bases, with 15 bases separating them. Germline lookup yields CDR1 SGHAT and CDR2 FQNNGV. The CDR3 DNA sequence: TGTGCCAGCAGCCTGGACTGGAAGGGTTACAATGAGCAGTTCTTC. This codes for CASSLDWKGYNEQFF.

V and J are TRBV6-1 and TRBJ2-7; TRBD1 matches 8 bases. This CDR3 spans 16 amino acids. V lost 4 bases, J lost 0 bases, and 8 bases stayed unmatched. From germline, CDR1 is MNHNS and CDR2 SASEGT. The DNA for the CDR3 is TGTGCCAGCAGTGCCCTCCGGGACAGGAGCTCCTACGAGCAGTACTTC. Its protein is CASSALRDRSSYEQYF.